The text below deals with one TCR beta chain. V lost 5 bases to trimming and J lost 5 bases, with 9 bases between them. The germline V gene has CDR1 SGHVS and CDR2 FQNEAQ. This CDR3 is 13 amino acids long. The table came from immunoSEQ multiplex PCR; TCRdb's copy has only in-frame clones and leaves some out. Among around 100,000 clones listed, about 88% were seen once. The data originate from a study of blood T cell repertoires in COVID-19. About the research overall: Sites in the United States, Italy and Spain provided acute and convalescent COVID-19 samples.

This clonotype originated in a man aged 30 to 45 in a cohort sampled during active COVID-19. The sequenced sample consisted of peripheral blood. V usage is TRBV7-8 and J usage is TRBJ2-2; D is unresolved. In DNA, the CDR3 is TGTGCCAGCAGCACGACTGTAACCGGGGAGCTGTTTTTT. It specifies CASSTTVTGELFF.